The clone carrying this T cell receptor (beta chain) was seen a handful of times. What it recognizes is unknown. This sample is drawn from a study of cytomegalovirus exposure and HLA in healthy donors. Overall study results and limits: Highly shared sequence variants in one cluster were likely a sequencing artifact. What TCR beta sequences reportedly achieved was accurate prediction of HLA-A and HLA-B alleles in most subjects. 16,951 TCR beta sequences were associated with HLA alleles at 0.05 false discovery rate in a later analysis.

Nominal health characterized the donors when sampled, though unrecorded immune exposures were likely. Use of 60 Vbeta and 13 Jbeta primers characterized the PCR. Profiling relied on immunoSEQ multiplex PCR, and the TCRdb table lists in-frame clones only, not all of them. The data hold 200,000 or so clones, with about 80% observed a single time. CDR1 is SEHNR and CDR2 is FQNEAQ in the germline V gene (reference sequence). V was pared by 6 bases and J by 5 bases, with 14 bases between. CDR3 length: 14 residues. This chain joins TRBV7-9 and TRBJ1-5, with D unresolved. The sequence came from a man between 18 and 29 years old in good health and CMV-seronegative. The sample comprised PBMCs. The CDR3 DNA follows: TGTGCCAGCAGTTCAGATCATGGAGATCAGCCCCAGCATTTT. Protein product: CASSSDHGDQPQHF.